Below, 9 T cell receptor beta chains from the same sample are listed, as sequenced in a study of graft-versus-host responses after intestinal transplantation. The protocol was immunoSEQ multiplex PCR, while the TCRdb copy is restricted to in-frame clones and leaves out a portion. The sample has approximately 130,000 clones, approximately 90% seen once. No antigen has been assigned to these receptors. The material was unstimulated CD4+ T cells sorted from spleen or lymph node cells, obtained before intestinal transplant. These receptors were taken from a human donor who received an intestinal transplant.

This clone showed up just a few times. The chain combines TRBV5-6 with TRBJ2-2; D may be TRBD1 or TRBD2 (6 bases each). Trimming cost V 6 bases and J 4 bases, with 13 bases left between them. This CDR3 spans 14 amino acids. From germline, CDR1 is SGHDT and CDR2 YYEEEE. CDR3: CASNTQGGTGELFF. In nucleotides, the CDR3 is TGTGCCAGCAATACACAGGGAGGCACCGGGGAGCTGTTTTTT.

The genes are TRBV6-1 and TRBJ1-1; a weak D match, TRBD1 (5 bases). The V and J ends lost 3 bases and 1 base respectively, with 12 bases between them. The germline CDR1 and CDR2 sequences are MNHNS and SASEGT. This CDR3 spans 15 amino acids. Here the CDR3 DNA reads TGTGCCAGCAGTGAGGGACGGTTGGCGAACACTGAAGCTTTCTTT. Its translation: CASSEGRLANTEAFF.

This sequence joins TRBV5-4 and TRBJ2-7, with D tentatively TRBD1 or TRBD2 (5 bases each). The germline V gene encodes CDR1 SGHNT and CDR2 YYREEE (reference sequence). The ends were cut back, 4 bases at V and 4 bases at J, with 21 bases in the middle. This CDR3 has 16 residues. CDR3 amino acids: CASSPGGAGRNYEQYF. The CDR3 DNA sequence: TGTGCCAGCAGCCCTGGTGGGGCGGGCCGAAATTACGAGCAGTACTTC.

The chain couples TRBV5-1 to TRBJ2-7; 8 nucleotides line up with TRBD2. Per the germline V gene, CDR1 is SGHRS and CDR2 is YFSETQ. The CDR3 totals 15 residues. The junction had 8 bases not matched to a gene; V was cut back by 0 bases and J by 6 bases. The CDR3 nucleotides are TGCGCCAGCAGCTTGGGGGGACTAGGTGGGTCCGAGCAGTACTTC. It translates to CASSLGGLGGSEQYF.

The chain has TRBV2 and TRBJ1-2, with TRBD1 identical over 10 bases. This CDR3 has 13 amino acids. The ends lost 6 bases at V and 7 bases at J; junction bases unmatched: 5. Germline V CDR1 and CDR2: SNHLY, FYNNEI. The CDR3 sequence: CASRDRGLGGYTF. The CDR3 region has the DNA TGTGCCAGCAGAGACAGGGGGCTTGGTGGCTACACCTTC.

V is TRBV5-1 and J is TRBJ2-7; 7 positions agree with TRBD2. There are 14 residues in the CDR3. The V and J ends lost 0 bases and 2 bases, in that order; junction bases with no gene match: 2. CDR1 SGHRS and CDR2 YFSETQ come from the germline V gene. DNA for the CDR3: TGCGCCAGCAGCTTGGTCAGCGGGACCTACGAGCAGTACTTC. This gives the protein CASSLVSGTYEQYF.

The V gene is TRBV15, the J gene TRBJ2-3; 14 bases fit TRBD2. The CDR3 totals 16 residues. The V and J ends lost 5 bases and 6 bases, in that order; junction bases with no gene match: 7. Germline V lookup: CDR1 LNHNV, CDR2 YYDKDF (reference sequence). The CDR3 spells CATSARLAGGHDTQYF. The CDR3 bases are TGTGCCACCAGCGCCCGACTAGCGGGGGGGCACGATACGCAGTATTTT. The full variable domain, rest sourced from reference TRBV15 and TRBJ2-3, is DAMVIQNPRYQVTQFGKPVTLSCSQTLNHNVMYWYQQKSSQAPKLLFHYYDKDFNNEADTPDNFQSRRPNTSFCFLDIRSPGLGDTAMYLCATSARLAGGHDTQYFGPGTRLTVL.

The CDR3: CASSLRVMTNTGELFF. The DNA for the CDR3 is TGCGCCAGCAGCCTGAGAGTCATGACGAACACCGGGGAGCTGTTTTTT. V is TRBV5-1 and J is TRBJ2-2; the D is unclear. The CDR3 is 16 residues long. V was trimmed by 4 bases and J by 0 bases, leaving 13 bases between them. Germline loops: CDR1 SGHRS, CDR2 YFSETQ.

The chain recombines TRBV30 with TRBJ1-4, with 12 positions matching TRBD1. The CDR3 is made up of 17 amino acids. Germline assignment: CDR1 GTSNPN and CDR2 SVGIG (reference sequence). The V gene end was trimmed by 8 bases and the J gene end by 0 bases; junction bases not matched to a gene: 10. Here the CDR3 DNA reads TGTGCCAGTACGCCGGGACAGGGGGCGACAACTAATGAAAAACTGTTTTTT. It is translated as CASTPGQGATTNEKLFF.